This T cell receptor (beta chain) is from a study of cytomegalovirus exposure and HLA in healthy donors. V was clipped by 0 bases and J by 6 bases, with 11 bases between them. The CDR3 totals 15 residues. Per germline, CDR1 WNHNN and CDR2 SYGVQD (reference sequence). With regard to this clone: Its antigen is not known.

PCR used 60 Vbeta primers and 13 Jbeta primers. Generated by immunoSEQ multiplex PCR, the TCRdb table keeps only in-frame clones and is missing some. The sample yields about 150,000 clones, almost 80% seen once. Regarding the study as a whole: Clonal expansion was found to be greater in HLA-associated TCR beta chains than in equally common others in a later analysis.

Input material: PBMCs. This clonotype originated in a woman aged 35 to 49 in good health and CMV-seropositive. The chain is built from TRBV10-1 and TRBJ2-2; TRBD1 might be the D (5 bases). The CDR3 coding sequence is TGCGCCAGCAGTGAGTCGTCAGGGAAGGCCGGGGAGCTGTTTTTT. Protein: CASSESSGKAGELFF.